Below, 21 T cell receptor beta chains from the same sample are listed, as sequenced in a study of shared clonotypes between healthy human individuals. Repertoires were generated with immunoSEQ multiplex PCR, while TCRdb's copy carries only in-frame clones and drops some. The data hold roughly 1 million clones, with about 74% observed a single time. The sequenced material came from memory CD4+ T cells sorted from blood. Noted subset: CD45RA-negative fraction. Receptor source: a young man in good health.

Concerning this clone: Other DNA sequences in the sample encode the same CDR3. This chain links TRBV9 with TRBJ2-2; maybe TRBD2 (5 bases). CDR1 is SGDLS and CDR2 is YYNGEE in the germline V gene. V lost 2 bases and J lost 0, with 8 bases in between. The CDR3 has 15 residues. The CDR3 nucleotides read TGTGCCAGCAGCGTGGGGAGCTCGAACACCGGGGAGCTGTTTTTT. Its translation: CASSVGSSNTGELFF.

The rearrangement joins TRBV10-1 to TRBJ2-3; tentative D call: TRBD1 (6 bases). Germline values: CDR1 WNHNN, CDR2 SYGVQD (reference sequence). This CDR3 is 14 amino acids long. Between the trimmed V and J ends, which lost 3 bases and 2 bases, there was a span of 9 bases. This chain's CDR3 is CASSEQGFTDTQYF. In DNA form, the CDR3 reads TGCGCCAGCAGTGAACAGGGATTCACAGATACGCAGTATTTT.

The J gene is TRBJ1-5, the V gene TRBV6-1, with D possibly matching TRBD1 (6 bases). With 7 bases removed from V and 2 bases from J, the gap between germline ends came to 9 bases. The CDR3 is 13 residues long. Germline V gives CDR1 MNHNS, CDR2 SASEGT. CDR3 nucleotides: TGTGCCAGCAAAGGGGGAGGCAATCAGCCCCAGCATTTT. Residues: CASKGGGNQPQHF.

The V gene is TRBV2, the J gene TRBJ1-6, with 10 bases fitting TRBD1. J was trimmed by 7 bases and V by 3 bases; bases with no gene match: 6. From germline, CDR1 is SNHLY and CDR2 FYNNEI. The CDR3 covers 16 residues. Here the CDR3 DNA reads TGTGCCAGCAGTGAGAGACAGGGGGCTGGGAATTCACCCCTCCACTTT. It codes for CASSERQGAGNSPLHF.

The table lists this clone with a few counts. The chain recombines TRBV19 with TRBJ2-1, with a weak D call TRBD2 (6 bases). Germline values: CDR1 LNHDA, CDR2 SQIVND (reference sequence). Trimming removed 6 bases from V and 8 bases from J, with 8 bases in between. CDR3 length: 11 residues. In DNA form, the CDR3 reads TGTGCCAGTAGAGGAGGGTATGAGCAGTTCTTC. This gives the protein CASRGGYEQFF.

This chain connects TRBV6-5 to TRBJ2-2, with unresolved D. CDR3 length equals 13 residues. Germline assignment: CDR1 MNHEY and CDR2 SVGAGI. V lost 6 bases and J 7 bases, leaving 12 bases between the germline ends. CDR3 region: CASRSTNIGELFF. Written as DNA, the CDR3 is TGTGCCAGCAGAAGTACAAATATCGGGGAGCTGTTTTTT.

The chain joins TRBV5-1 to TRBJ1-1, with D hard to call. V dropped 0 bases and J dropped 2 bases, with 11 bases sitting between them. CDR3 size: 15 residues. Per germline, CDR1 SGHRS and CDR2 YFSETQ. The CDR3 DNA reads TGCGCCAGCAGCTTGGAAGTCGGGGTAAACACTGAAGCTTTCTTT. Its protein product is CASSLEVGVNTEAFF. Complete variable domain (other parts from reference TRBV5-1 and TRBJ1-1): KAGVTQTPRYLIKTRGQQVTLSCSPISGHRSVSWYQQTPGQGLQFLFEYFSETQRNKGNFPGRFSGRQFSNSRSEMNVSTLELGDSALYLCASSLEVGVNTEAFFGQGTRLTVV.

This clone showed up just once. V gene TRBV6-1 combines with J gene TRBJ2-3; tentatively, D is TRBD1 or TRBD2 (7 bases each). Trimming left V 8 bases short and J 3 bases short, with 15 bases between. CDR3 length equals 14 residues. Germline CDR1 reads MNHNS; CDR2 reads SASEGT. CDR3 nucleotides: TGTGCCAGCTTCAGGGGGGGGCGTACAGATACGCAGTATTTT. This codes for CASFRGGRTDTQYF.

The rearrangement links TRBV5-1 to TRBJ2-2; TRBD1 matches 10 bases. The CDR3 loop spans 15 amino acids. Germline V gives CDR1 SGHRS, CDR2 YFSETQ. With V trimmed by 5 bases and J by 1 base, 2 bases remained unmatched. The CDR3 spells CASRWTGGNTGELFF. The CDR3 nucleotides are TGCGCCAGCAGATGGACAGGGGGGAACACCGGGGAGCTGTTTTTT.

The chain uses TRBV18 and TRBJ1-4; TRBD1 matches at 7 bases. Germline lookup yields CDR1 KGHSH and CDR2 LQKENI. This CDR3 comprises 13 residues. The V gene end was trimmed by 3 bases and the J gene end by 7 bases; junction bases not matched to a gene: 2. CDR3 sequence reads: CASSPGTAEKLFF. The CDR3 coding sequence is TGTGCCAGCTCACCCGGGACAGCTGAAAAACTGTTTTTT.

This clone was recorded a few times. The chain carries TRBV19 and TRBJ1-1; 8 nucleotides match TRBD1. This CDR3 has 15 residues. The V and J ends lost 3 bases and 1 base, in that order; junction bases with no gene match: 4. Germline V CDR1 and CDR2: LNHDA, SQIVND (reference sequence). The CDR3 reads CASSMAGGKNTEAFF. DNA of the CDR3: TGTGCCAGTAGTATGGCAGGGGGCAAGAACACTGAAGCTTTCTTT.

As for this clone: This sample includes further DNA sequences coding for the same CDR3. The genes are TRBV7-2 and TRBJ1-5; the D is unclear. The V gene's germline CDR1 is SGHTA and CDR2 FQGNSA. The CDR3 is 13 amino acids. V was clipped by 1 base and J by 3 bases, with 4 bases between them. The chain's CDR3 is CASSLGPNQPQHF. As DNA, the CDR3 is TGTGCCAGCAGCTTAGGCCCCAATCAGCCCCAGCATTTT.

The sample holds a few counts of this clone. The chain's CDR3 is CARSFRDRVGYTF. CDR3 bases: TGTGCCAGAAGCTTCCGGGACAGGGTGGGCTACACCTTC. The chain recombines TRBV5-3 with TRBJ1-2; the match to TRBD1 covers 9 bases. TRBV5-3 carries the ORF label, with uncertain function. CDR3 length: 13 amino acids. The V gene end was trimmed by 2 bases and the J gene end by 8 bases; junction bases not matched to a gene: 4.

The gene calls are TRBV2 and TRBJ2-1; 13 positions match TRBD2. The CDR3 spans 17 residues. CDR1 SNHLY and CDR2 FYNNEI come from the germline V gene. V gave up 2 bases and J gave up 7 bases; unmatched junction bases: 8. The CDR3 DNA is TGTGCCAGCAGTGAACCGACTAGCGGGGGGTCCTGGAATGAGCAGTTCTTC. Translation: CASSEPTSGGSWNEQFF.

The chain links TRBV2 to TRBJ1-2; D is ambiguous. Germline CDR1 SNHLY, CDR2 FYNNEI. The CDR3 runs 13 residues. Deletions cut 2 bases from V and 2 bases from J, with 6 bases between. The CDR3 is CASSERTNYGYTF. CDR3 nucleotides: TGTGCCAGCAGTGAACGGACGAACTATGGCTACACCTTC.

The chain recombines TRBV18 with TRBJ1-5; tentative D call: TRBD1 (5 bases). Trimming shortened V by 6 bases and J by 1 base, and 16 bases separated the two germline ends. Germline CDR1 KGHSH, CDR2 LQKENI. CDR3 size: 16 residues. CDR3 sequence (DNA): TGTGCCAGCTCCCAAGGCGGGGGTGCAAGCAATCAGCCCCAGCATTTT. This codes for CASSQGGGASNQPQHF. Complete variable domain (other parts from reference TRBV18 and TRBJ1-5): NAGVMQNPRHLVRRRGQEARLRCSPMKGHSHVYWYRQLPEEGLKFMVYLQKENIIDESGMPKERFSAEFPKEGPSILRIQQVVRGDSAAYFCASSQGGGASNQPQHFGDGTRLSIL.

The chain joins TRBV2 to TRBJ2-1; 10 bases are a match to TRBD1. Germline trimming cut 6 bases from V and 6 bases from J; bases unmatched to any gene: 11. The CDR3 totals 16 residues. In germline, CDR1 is SNHLY, CDR2 FYNNEI. DNA for the CDR3: TGTGCCAGCAGAGGCACTCTGGGACAGGGGCTCAATGAGCAGTTCTTC. Translating gives CASRGTLGQGLNEQFF.

This clone appeared a few times. This specimen includes other DNA sequences encoding the same CDR3. The CDR3 here is CASSVGTGNSPLHF. Here the CDR3 DNA reads TGTGCCAGCAGCGTTGGGACGGGGAATTCACCCCTCCACTTT. The V call is TRBV9, the J call TRBJ1-6, with a weak D call TRBD1 (5 bases). Trimming removed 2 bases at V and 7 bases at J, with 10 bases between. Germline V gene sequence: CDR1 SGDLS, CDR2 YYNGEE. The CDR3 loop spans 14 amino acids.

The V gene is TRBV6-4, the J gene TRBJ1-1; 7 bases agree with TRBD1. The germline gives CDR1 MRHNA, CDR2 SNTAGT. The CDR3 contains 15 residues. V shed 4 bases and J 6 bases; nucleotides not matched to a gene: 11. CDR3 sequence: CASSVEGASVSEAFF. In DNA form, the CDR3 reads TGTGCCAGCAGTGTCGAGGGGGCCTCTGTCTCTGAAGCTTTCTTT.

This chain connects TRBV6-1 to TRBJ1-3; D not resolved. CDR1 is MNHNS and CDR2 is SASEGT in the germline V gene. V was trimmed by 3 bases and J by 0 bases, leaving 12 bases between them. This CDR3 contains 16 residues. Here the CDR3 reads CASSELGAGSGNTIYF. DNA of the CDR3: TGTGCCAGCAGTGAGTTGGGTGCGGGCTCTGGAAACACCATATATTTT.

The chain employs TRBV6-1 and TRBJ2-5, with D tentatively TRBD2 (5 bases). The DNA end favors TRBJ2-7, so the J call may be wrong. This CDR3 comprises 12 residues. Germline-derived CDR1 and CDR2 are MNHNS and SASEGT. DNA for the CDR3: TGTGCCAGCAGAACCGACTACTACGAGCAGTACTTC. The encoded protein is CASRTDYYEQYF.